This T cell receptor beta chain appears in the sequencing data of a study of blood T cell repertoires in COVID-19. Study in general: Acute-phase and convalescent COVID-19 samples originated in the United States, Italy and Spain. T cells, B-cell-depleted T cells, or PBMCs supplied cDNA or gDNA.

CDR1 is SGHVS and CDR2 is FQNEAQ in the germline V gene. Trimming pared 5 bases from V and 5 bases from J, leaving 13 bases between. This CDR3 contains 14 residues. Sequencing used immunoSEQ multiplex PCR; TCRdb keeps in-frame clones, though not all of them. The sample has 170,000 or so clones, 85% to 90% seen once; the top ten hold around 6.2%. Residents of about two dozen US areas, aged roughly 18 to 95 years, made up the participants. Sequencing was carried out using PBMCs or T cells enriched from blood (not recorded which). This rearrangement joins TRBV7-8 to TRBJ2-1, with D possibly matching TRBD2 (6 bases). The sequence was collected from a man in his forties who had recovered from COVID-19. CDR3 loop: CASSTLRGHNEQFF. Here the CDR3 DNA reads TGTGCCAGCAGCACGCTGCGGGGCCACAATGAGCAGTTCTTC.